The 2 T cell receptor beta chains reported below all come from one sample, sequenced in a study. The data were produced by immunoSEQ multiplex PCR, yet TCRdb's version contains in-frame clones alone and is incomplete. The sample shows tens of thousands of clones, around 93% of them seen only once. The specimen was PBMCs. Every receptor here comes from a man in his forties with rheumatoid arthritis.

This clone has a single count. The J gene is TRBJ2-7, the V gene TRBV4-3, with 12 bases fitting TRBD2. Germline V gene data show CDR1 as LGHNA and CDR2 as YSLEER. This CDR3 region has 20 residues. Losses at the gene ends were 0 bases for V and 2 bases for J; bases not matched to a gene: 14. The CDR3 is CASSQDQTSGSRVGAYEQYF. CDR3 bases: TGCGCCAGCAGCCAAGATCAGACTAGCGGGAGTCGAGTAGGGGCCTACGAGCAGTACTTC.

The chain carries TRBV21-1 and TRBJ1-5. TRBV21-1 is a documented pseudogene. This CDR3 comprises 9 residues. The CDR3 sequence: CASIQPQHF. Written as DNA, the CDR3 is TGTGCCAGCATCCAGCCCCAGCATTTT.